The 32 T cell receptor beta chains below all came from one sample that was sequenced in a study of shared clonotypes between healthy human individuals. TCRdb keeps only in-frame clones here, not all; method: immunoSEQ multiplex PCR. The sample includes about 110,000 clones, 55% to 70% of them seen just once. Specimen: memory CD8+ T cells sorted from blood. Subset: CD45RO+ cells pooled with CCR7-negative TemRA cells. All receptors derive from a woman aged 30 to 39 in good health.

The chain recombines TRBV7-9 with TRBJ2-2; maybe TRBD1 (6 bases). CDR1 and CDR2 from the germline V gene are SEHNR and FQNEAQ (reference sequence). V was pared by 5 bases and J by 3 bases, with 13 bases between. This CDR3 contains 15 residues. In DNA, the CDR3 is TGTGCCAGCAGCCCACAGGGCGGGTACACCGGGGAGCTGTTTTTT. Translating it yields CASSPQGGYTGELFF.

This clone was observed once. CDR3 bases: TGTGCCAGTAGTCCCCAGACAGGGGCTTATTACAATGAGCAGTTCTTC. Amino acid sequence: CASSPQTGAYYNEQFF. The chain is built from TRBV19 and TRBJ2-1, with TRBD1 identical over 8 bases. Unmatched junction bases numbered 10, after V lost 5 bases and J lost 4 bases. CDR1 is LNHDA, CDR2 SQIVND, per germline (reference sequence). The CDR3 length is 16 residues.

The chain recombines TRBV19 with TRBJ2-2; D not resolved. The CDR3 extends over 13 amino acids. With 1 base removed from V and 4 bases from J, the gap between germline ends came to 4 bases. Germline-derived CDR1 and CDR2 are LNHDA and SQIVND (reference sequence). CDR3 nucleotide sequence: TGTGCCAGTAGTATAGGACGCACCGGGGAGCTGTTTTTT. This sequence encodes CASSIGRTGELFF.

The CDR3 nucleotides are TGTGCCAGCAGCTTGGGAGCGCCCTACGAGCAGTACTTC. The encoded protein is CASSLGAPYEQYF. J is TRBJ2-7 and V is TRBV7-9; TRBD2 might be the D (5 bases). The CDR3 has 13 amino acids. Germline loops: CDR1 SEHNR, CDR2 FQNEAQ (reference sequence). The V end lost 3 bases, the J end lost 2 bases, and 8 bases lay between the germline ends. Full variable domain (remainder filled in from reference TRBV7-9 and TRBJ2-7): DTGVSQNPRHKITKRGQNVTFRCDPISEHNRLYWYRQTLGQGPEFLTYFQNEAQLEKSRLLSDRFSAERPKGSFSTLEIQRTEQGDSAMYLCASSLGAPYEQYFGPGTRLTVT.

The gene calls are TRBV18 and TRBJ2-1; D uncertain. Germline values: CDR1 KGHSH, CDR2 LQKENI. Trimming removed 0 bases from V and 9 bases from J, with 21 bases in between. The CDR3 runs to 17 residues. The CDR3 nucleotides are TGTGCCAGCTCACCACCGTACTCTAGACTCACACAAATTGAGCAGTTCTTC. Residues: CASSPPYSRLTQIEQFF. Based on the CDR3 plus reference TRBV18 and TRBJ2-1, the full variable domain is NAGVMQNPRHLVRRRGQEARLRCSPMKGHSHVYWYRQLPEEGLKFMVYLQKENIIDESGMPKERFSAEFPKEGPSILRIQQVVRGDSAAYFCASSPPYSRLTQIEQFFGPGTRLTVL.

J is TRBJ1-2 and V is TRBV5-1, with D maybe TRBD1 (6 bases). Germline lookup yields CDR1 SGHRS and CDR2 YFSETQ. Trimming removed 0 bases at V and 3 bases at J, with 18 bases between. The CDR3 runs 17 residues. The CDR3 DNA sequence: TGCGCCAGCAGCTTGGGGTCAGGGGAGGTGATTGACTATGGCTACACCTTC. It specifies CASSLGSGEVIDYGYTF.

The CDR3 nucleotides are TGTGCCAGCAGTCACACCATCACAGGGCAGGACGGCTACACCTTC. Translated, it gives CASSHTITGQDGYTF. The V call is TRBV6-6, the J call TRBJ1-2, with D possibly being TRBD1 (6 bases). V gave up 5 bases and J gave up 8 bases, with 21 bases separating them. The CDR3 runs to 15 residues. Germline-derived CDR1 and CDR2 are MNHNY and SVGAGI (reference sequence).

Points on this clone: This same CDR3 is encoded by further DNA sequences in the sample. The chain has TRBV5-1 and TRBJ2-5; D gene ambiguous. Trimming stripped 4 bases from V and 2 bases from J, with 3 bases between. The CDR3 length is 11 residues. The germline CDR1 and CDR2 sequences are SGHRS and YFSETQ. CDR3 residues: CASSQQETQYF. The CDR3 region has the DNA TGCGCCAGCAGCCAGCAAGAGACCCAGTACTTC.

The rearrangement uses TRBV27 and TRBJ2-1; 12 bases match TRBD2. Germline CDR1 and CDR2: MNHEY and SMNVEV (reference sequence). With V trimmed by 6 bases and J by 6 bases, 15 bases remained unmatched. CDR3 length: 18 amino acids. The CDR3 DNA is TGTGCCAGCAGCTACTTCTCCGGGGCTAGCGGGAGGGCCAATGAGCAGTTCTTC. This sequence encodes CASSYFSGASGRANEQFF.

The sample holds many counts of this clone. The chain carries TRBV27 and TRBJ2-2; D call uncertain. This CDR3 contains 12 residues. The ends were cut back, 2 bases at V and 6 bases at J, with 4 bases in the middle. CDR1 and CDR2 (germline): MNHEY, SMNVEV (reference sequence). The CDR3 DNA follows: TGTGCCAGCAGTTTAATTTCCGGGGAGCTGTTTTTT. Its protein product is CASSLISGELFF.

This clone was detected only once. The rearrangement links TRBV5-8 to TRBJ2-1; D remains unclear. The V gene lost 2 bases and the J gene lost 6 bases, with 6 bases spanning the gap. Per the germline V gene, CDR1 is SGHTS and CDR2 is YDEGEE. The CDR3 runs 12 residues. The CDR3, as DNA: TGTGCCAGCAGCTTCTGGTTCAATGAGCAGTTCTTC. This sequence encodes CASSFWFNEQFF.

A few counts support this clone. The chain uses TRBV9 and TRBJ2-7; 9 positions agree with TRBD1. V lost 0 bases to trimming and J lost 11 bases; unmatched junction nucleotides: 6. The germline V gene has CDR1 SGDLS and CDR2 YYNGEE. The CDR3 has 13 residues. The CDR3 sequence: CASSVGGTGFEYF. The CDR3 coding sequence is TGTGCCAGCAGCGTAGGGGGGACAGGGTTTGAGTACTTC.

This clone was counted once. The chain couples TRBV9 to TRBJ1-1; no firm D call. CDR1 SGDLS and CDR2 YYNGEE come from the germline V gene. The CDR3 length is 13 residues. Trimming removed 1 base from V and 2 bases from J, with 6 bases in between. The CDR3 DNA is TGTGCCAGCAGCGTACAGGCTAACACTGAAGCTTTCTTT. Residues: CASSVQANTEAFF.

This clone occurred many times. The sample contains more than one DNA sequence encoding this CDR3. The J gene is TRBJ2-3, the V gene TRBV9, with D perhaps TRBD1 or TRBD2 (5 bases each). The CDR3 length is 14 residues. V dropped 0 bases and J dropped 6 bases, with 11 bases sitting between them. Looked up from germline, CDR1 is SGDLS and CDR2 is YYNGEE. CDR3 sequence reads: CASSVGGGSDTQYF. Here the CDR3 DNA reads TGTGCCAGCAGCGTAGGGGGCGGGTCGGATACGCAGTATTTT.

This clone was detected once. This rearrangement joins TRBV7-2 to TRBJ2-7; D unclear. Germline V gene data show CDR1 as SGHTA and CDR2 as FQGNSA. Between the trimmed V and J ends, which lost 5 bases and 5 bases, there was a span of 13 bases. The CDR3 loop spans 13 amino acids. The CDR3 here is CASSPAITNEQYF. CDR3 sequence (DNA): TGTGCCAGCAGCCCAGCAATCACAAACGAGCAGTACTTC.

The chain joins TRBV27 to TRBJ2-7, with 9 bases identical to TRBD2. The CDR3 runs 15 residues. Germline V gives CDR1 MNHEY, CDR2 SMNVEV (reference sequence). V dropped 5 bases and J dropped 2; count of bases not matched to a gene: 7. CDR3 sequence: CASSPQAGGPYEQYF. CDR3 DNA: TGTGCCAGCAGTCCCCAGGCGGGAGGGCCCTACGAGCAGTACTTC.

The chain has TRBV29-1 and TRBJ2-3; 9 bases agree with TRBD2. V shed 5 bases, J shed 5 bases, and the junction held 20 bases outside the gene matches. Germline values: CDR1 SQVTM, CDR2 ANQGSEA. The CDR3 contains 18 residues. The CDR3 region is CSVWTVPTISGRGDTQYF. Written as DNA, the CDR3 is TGCAGCGTTTGGACAGTACCGACTATTAGCGGGAGAGGAGATACGCAGTATTTT.

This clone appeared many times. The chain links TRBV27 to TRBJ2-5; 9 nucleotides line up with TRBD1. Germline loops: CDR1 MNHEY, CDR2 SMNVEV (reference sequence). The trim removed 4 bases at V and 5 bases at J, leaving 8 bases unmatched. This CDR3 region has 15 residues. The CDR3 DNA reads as TGTGCCAGCAGTTGGGGGACAGGGACCAGGGAGACCCAGTACTTC. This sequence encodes CASSWGTGTRETQYF.

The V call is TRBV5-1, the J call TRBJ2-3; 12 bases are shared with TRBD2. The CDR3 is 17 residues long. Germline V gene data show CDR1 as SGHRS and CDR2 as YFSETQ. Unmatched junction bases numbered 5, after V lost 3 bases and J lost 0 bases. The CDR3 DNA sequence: TGCGCCAGCAGCTGGGCCGGGACTAGCGGGAGCACAGATACGCAGTATTTT. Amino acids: CASSWAGTSGSTDTQYF. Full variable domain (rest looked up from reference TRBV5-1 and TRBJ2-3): KAGVTQTPRYLIKTRGQQVTLSCSPISGHRSVSWYQQTPGQGLQFLFEYFSETQRNKGNFPGRFSGRQFSNSRSEMNVSTLELGDSALYLCASSWAGTSGSTDTQYFGPGTRLTVL.

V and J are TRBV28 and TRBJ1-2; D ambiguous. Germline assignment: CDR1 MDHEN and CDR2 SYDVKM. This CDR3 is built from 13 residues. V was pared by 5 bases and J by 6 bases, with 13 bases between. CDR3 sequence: CASSPSRYDGYTF. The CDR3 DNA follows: TGTGCCAGCAGTCCTTCCCGGTACGATGGCTACACCTTC.

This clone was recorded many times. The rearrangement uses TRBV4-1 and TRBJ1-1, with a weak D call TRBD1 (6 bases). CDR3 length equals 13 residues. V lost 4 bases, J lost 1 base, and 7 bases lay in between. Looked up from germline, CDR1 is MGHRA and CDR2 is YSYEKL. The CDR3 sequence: CASSPGANTEAFF. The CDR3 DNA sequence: TGCGCCAGCAGCCCAGGGGCGAACACTGAAGCTTTCTTT.

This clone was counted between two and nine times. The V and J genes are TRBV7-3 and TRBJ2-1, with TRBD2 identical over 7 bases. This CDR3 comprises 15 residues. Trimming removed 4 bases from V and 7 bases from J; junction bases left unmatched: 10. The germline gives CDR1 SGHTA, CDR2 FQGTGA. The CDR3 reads CASSSRGGMGNEQFF. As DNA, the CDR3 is TGTGCCAGCAGCTCCCGGGGAGGGATGGGGAATGAGCAGTTCTTC.

The CDR3 region has the DNA TGCGCCAGCAGCGTCGTCAACTTAGGGTTCGTCGACGCTGAAGCTTTCTTT. This gives the protein CASSVVNLGFVDAEAFF. The V call is TRBV4-1, the J call TRBJ1-1; no clear D. The CDR3 consists of 17 residues. V shed 5 bases and J shed 6 bases, with 25 bases lying between them. CDR1 MGHRA and CDR2 YSYEKL come from the germline V gene.

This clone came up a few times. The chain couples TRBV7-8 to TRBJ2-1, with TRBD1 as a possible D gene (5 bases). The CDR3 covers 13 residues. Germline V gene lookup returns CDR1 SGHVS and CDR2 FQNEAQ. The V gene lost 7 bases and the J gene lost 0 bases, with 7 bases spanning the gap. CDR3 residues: CASKDISYNEQFF. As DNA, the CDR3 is TGTGCCAGCAAGGACATCTCCTACAATGAGCAGTTCTTC.

The CDR3 coding sequence is TGTGCCATCAGTGAGTATCCGGGACAGTGGAGTGAAAAACTGTTTTTT. It specifies CAISEYPGQWSEKLFF. The rearrangement links TRBV10-3 to TRBJ1-4, with 7 bases matching TRBD1. Germline V gene lookup returns CDR1 ENHRY and CDR2 SYGVKD. CDR3 length: 16 residues. V lost 1 base to trimming and J lost 7 bases; unmatched junction nucleotides: 9.

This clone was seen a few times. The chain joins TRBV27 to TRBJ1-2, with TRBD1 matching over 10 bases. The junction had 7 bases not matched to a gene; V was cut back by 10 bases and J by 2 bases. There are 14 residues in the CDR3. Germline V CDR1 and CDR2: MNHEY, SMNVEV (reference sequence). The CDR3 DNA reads TGTGCCACCTCCCCGGGACAGGGGAACTATGGCTACACCTTC. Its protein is CATSPGQGNYGYTF.

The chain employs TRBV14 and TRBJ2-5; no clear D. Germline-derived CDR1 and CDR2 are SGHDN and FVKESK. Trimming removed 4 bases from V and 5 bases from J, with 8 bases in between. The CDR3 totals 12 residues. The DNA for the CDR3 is TGTGCCAGCAGCCTCGCCGGGGAGACCCAGTACTTC. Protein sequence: CASSLAGETQYF. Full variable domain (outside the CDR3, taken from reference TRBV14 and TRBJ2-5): EAGVTQFPSHSVIEKGQTVTLRCDPISGHDNLYWYRRVMGKEIKFLLHFVKESKQDESGMPNNRFLAERTGGTYSTLKVQPAELEDSGVYFCASSLAGETQYFGPGTRLLVL.

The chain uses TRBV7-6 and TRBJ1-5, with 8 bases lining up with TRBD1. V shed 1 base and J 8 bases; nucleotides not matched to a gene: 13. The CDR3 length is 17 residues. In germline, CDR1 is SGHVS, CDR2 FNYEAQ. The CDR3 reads CASSLDRTGICIEPQHF. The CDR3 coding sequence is TGTGCCAGCAGCTTAGACCGGACAGGGATTTGTATCGAGCCCCAGCATTTT.

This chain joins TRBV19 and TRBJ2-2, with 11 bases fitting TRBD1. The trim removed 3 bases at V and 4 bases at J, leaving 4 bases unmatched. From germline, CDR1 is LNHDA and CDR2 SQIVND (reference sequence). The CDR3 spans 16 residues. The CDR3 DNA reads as TGTGCCAGTAGTATTACCGGGACAGGGGGCACCGGGGAGCTGTTTTTT. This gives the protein CASSITGTGGTGELFF.

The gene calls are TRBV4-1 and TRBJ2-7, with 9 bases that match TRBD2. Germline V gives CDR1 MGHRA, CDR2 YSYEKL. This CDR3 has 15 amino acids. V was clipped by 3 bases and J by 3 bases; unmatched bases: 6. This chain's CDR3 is CASSHISGRGYEQYF. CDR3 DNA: TGCGCCAGCAGCCACATTAGCGGGAGAGGCTACGAGCAGTACTTC.

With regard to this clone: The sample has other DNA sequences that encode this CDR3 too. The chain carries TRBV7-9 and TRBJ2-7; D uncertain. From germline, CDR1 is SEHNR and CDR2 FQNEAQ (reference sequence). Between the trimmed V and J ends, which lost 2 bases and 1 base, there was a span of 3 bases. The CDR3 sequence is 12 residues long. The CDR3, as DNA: TGTGCCAGCAGCTTAAGGTCCTACGAGCAGTACTTC. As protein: CASSLRSYEQYF. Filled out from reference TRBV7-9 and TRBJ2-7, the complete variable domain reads DTGVSQNPRHKITKRGQNVTFRCDPISEHNRLYWYRQTLGQGPEFLTYFQNEAQLEKSRLLSDRFSAERPKGSFSTLEIQRTEQGDSAMYLCASSLRSYEQYFGPGTRLTVT.

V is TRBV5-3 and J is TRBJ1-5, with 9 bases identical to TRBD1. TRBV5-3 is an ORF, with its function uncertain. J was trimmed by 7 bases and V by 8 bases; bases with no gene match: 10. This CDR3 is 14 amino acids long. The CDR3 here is CASRPDRGWQPQHF. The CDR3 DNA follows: TGTGCCAGCAGACCCGACAGGGGGTGGCAGCCCCAGCATTTT.